This TCR beta chain was recovered during a study of control samples from healthy donors and cancer patients. The table came from immunoSEQ multiplex PCR; TCRdb's copy has only in-frame clones and leaves some out. Among some 120,000 clones, approximately 90% were seen once, and the ten largest hold 2% to 3%. The length of the CDR3 is 13 residues. Germline V gene lookup returns CDR1 LNHDA and CDR2 SQIVND (reference sequence). Trimming shortened V by 6 bases and J by 4 bases, and 9 bases separated the two germline ends. This receptor was taken from a woman in her 70s in good health. The sample comprised blood. V and J are TRBV19 and TRBJ2-2, with D maybe TRBD2 (5 bases). The CDR3: CASSPRGTGELFF. The CDR3 DNA is TGTGCCAGTAGCCCACGGGGCACCGGGGAGCTGTTTTTT.